The sequence of this T cell receptor beta chain was determined in a study of T cell responses to AZD1222 COVID-19 vaccine. For this clone: Its specificity is not known.

Assay used: immunoSEQ multiplex PCR; TCRdb lists only in-frame clones, some missing. The table lists 150,000 to 200,000 clones, about 91% of them singletons. This CDR3 comprises 15 residues. Germline CDR1 and CDR2: SEHNR and FQNEAQ (reference sequence). Trimming removed 6 bases from V and 1 base from J, with 15 bases in between. Study-level results: Breadth and depth of Spike-specific TCRs rose after two AZD1222 doses.

Pooling of second doses given at about 4 or about 12 weeks was done. The V call is TRBV7-9, the J call TRBJ1-2, with D possibly TRBD1 on 5 matching bases. The TCR was taken from an adult who received the AZD1222 COVID-19 vaccine. The sample was peripheral blood, taken 28 days after the second AZD1222 dose. Here the CDR3 DNA reads TGTGCCAGCAGTCTCGACAGCCGTCATAACTATGGCTACACCTTC. Its translation: CASSLDSRHNYGYTF.